This T cell receptor (beta chain) was documented in a study of T cell responses to AZD1222 COVID-19 vaccine. Across the study: Analysis merged second doses at about 4 or about 12 weeks.

Between the trimmed V and J ends, which lost 4 bases and 1 base, there was a span of 11 bases. The CDR3 sequence is 13 residues long. Germline lookup yields CDR1 GTSNPN and CDR2 SVGIG (reference sequence). The protocol was immunoSEQ multiplex PCR, while the TCRdb copy is restricted to in-frame clones and leaves out a portion. The profile shows more than 95,000 clones, about 90% of them singletons. Points from the study as a whole: Mapped onto spike, vaccine-associated CD4 TCRs spanned it and were dominant at 160-218 and 743-854. Unmutated regions of variants are reportedly targeted by nearly half of spike-specific TCRs. Seropositive AZD1222 recipients at baseline numbered only five or six.

Comments on this clone: Its antigen is as yet unknown.

The chain uses TRBV30 and TRBJ2-7; weak D call: TRBD1 (5 bases). The clonotype originates from an adult in good health. Sequences were derived from peripheral blood, sampled on day 0 of AZD1222 vaccination. CDR3 coding DNA: TGTGCCTGGACTCCAGGGATTTCCTACGAGCAGTACTTC. It encodes CAWTPGISYEQYF.